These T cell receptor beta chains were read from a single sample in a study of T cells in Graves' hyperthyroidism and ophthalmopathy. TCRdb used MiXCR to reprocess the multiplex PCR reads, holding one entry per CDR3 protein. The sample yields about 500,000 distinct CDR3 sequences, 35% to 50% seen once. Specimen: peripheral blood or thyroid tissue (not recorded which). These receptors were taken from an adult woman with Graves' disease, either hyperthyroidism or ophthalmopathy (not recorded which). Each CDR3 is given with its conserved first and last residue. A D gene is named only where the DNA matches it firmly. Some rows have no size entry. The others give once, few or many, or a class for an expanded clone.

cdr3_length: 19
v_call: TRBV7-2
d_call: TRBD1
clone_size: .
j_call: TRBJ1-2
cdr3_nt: TGTGCCAGCAGCGCCCGGGGGGCGGGGACAGGGGGCGTACGTGGTGGCTACACCTTC
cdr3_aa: CASSARGAGTGGVRGGYTF

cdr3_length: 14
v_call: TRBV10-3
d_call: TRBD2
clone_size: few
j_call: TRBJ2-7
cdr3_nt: TGTGCCATCAAAGCGGGAGGGCCCTCCTACGAGCAGTACTTC
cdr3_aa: CAIKAGGPSYEQYF

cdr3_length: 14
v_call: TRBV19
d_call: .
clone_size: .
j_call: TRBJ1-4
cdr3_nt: TGTGCCAGCACCGTTGTGGCGACTAATGAAAAACTGTTTTTT
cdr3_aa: CASTVVATNEKLFF

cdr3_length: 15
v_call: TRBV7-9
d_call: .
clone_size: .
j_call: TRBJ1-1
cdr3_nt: TGTGCCAGCAGCTTCGATCCAGGGTGGGACACTGAAGCTTTCTTT
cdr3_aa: CASSFDPGWDTEAFF

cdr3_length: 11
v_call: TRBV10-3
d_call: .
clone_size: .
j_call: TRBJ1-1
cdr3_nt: TGTGCCATCGGCACGGGGACTGAAGCTTTCTTT
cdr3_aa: CAIGTGTEAFF

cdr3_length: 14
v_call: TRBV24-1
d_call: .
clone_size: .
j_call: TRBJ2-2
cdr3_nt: TGTGCCACCAGTGATCAGGGGAATAGCGGGGAGCTGTTTTTT
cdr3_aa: CATSDQGNSGELFF

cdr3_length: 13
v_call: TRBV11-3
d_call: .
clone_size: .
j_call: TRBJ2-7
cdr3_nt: TGTGCCAGCAGCACCCGCGATGGTTACGAGCAGTACTTC
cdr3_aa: CASSTRDGYEQYF

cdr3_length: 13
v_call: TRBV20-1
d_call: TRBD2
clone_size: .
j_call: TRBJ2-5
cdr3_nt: TGCAGTGCTAGATTAGCGGGGAGTGAGACCCAGTACTTC
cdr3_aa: CSARLAGSETQYF

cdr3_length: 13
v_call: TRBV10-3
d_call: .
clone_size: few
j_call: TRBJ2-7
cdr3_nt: TGTGCCATCAGACAGGTCGGCTCCTACGAGCAGTACTTC
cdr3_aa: CAIRQVGSYEQYF

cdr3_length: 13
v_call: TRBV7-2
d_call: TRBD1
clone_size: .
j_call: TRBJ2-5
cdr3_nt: TGTGCCAGCAGCCCGACAGGGGGTGGGACCCAGTACTTC
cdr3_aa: CASSPTGGGTQYF

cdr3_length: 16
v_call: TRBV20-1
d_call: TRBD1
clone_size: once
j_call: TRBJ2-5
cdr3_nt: TGCAGTGCGACGACAGGGTGGGGGTACGACCGGGAGACCCAGTACTTC
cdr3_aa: CSATTGWGYDRETQYF

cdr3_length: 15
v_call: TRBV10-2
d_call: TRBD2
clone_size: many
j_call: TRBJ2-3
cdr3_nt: TGCGCCAGCAAGATTCTAGCGGCCTCCACAGATACGCAGTATTTT
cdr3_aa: CASKILAASTDTQYF

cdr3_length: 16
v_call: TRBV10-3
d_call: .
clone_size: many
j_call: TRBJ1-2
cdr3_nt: TGTGCCATCAGTGAGTCGACTCCCGGGGGCGGGTATGGCTACACCTTC
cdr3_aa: CAISESTPGGGYGYTF

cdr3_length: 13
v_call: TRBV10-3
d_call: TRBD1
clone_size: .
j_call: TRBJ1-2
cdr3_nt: TGTGCCATCAGGGGAGGACAGGGGCGAGGCTACACCTTC
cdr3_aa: CAIRGGQGRGYTF

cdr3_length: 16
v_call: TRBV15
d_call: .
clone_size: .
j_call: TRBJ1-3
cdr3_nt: TGTGCCACCGCTTCAGAACGGTCGAGCTCTGGAAACACCATATATTTT
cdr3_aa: CATASERSSSGNTIYF

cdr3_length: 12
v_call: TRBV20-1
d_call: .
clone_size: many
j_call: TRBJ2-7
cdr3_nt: TGCAGTGCTAGGGGTCTTAACTACGAGCAGTACTTC
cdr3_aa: CSARGLNYEQYF

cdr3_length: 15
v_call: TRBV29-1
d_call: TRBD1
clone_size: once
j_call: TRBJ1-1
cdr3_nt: TGCAGCGTTGCGGGGCAGGGGGCGGTGGACACTGAAGCTTTCTTT
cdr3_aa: CSVAGQGAVDTEAFF

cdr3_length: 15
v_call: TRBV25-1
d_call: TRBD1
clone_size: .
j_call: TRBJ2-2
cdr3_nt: TGTGCCATCCAGCGGACAGGAGAAAACACCGGGGAGCTGTTTTTT
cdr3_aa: CAIQRTGENTGELFF

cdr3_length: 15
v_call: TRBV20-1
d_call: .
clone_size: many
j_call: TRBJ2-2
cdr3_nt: TGCAGTGCTAGAGTGGGTCACTCTAACACCGGGGAGCTGTTTTTT
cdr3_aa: CSARVGHSNTGELFF

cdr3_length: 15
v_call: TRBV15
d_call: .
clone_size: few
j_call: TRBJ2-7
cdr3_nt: TGTGCCACCAGCAGAGGAGAGACAGGCGACTACGAGCAGTACTTC
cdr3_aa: CATSRGETGDYEQYF

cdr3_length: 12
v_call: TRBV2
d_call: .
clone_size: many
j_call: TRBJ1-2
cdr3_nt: TGTGCCAGCAGAGGCGACAGTTATGGCTACACCTTC
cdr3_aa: CASRGDSYGYTF

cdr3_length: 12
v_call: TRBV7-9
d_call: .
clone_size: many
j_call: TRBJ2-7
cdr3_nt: TGTGCCAGCAGGGAGGGTTCCGCGGAGCAGTACTTC
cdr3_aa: CASREGSAEQYF

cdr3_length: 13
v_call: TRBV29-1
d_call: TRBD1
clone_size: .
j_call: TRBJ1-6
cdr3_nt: TGCAGCGCAATGACAGGGGTAAATTCACCCCTCCACTTT
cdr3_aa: CSAMTGVNSPLHF

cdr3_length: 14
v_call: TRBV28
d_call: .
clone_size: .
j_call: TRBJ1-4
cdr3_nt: TGTGCCAGCAGGGAAGGGGGGCGCGGTGAAAAACTGTTTTTT
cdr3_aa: CASREGGRGEKLFF

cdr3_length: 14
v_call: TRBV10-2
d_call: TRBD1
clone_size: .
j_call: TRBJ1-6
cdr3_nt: TGCGCCAGCAGTGAGTCCAGGGGGCGTTCACCCCTCCACTTT
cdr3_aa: CASSESRGRSPLHF

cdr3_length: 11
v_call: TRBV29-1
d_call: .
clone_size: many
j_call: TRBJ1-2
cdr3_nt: TGCAGCGTTAAGGGGACGGATGGCTACACCTTC
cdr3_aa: CSVKGTDGYTF

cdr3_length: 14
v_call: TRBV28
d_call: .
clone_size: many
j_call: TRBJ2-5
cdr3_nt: TGTGCCAGCAGCTTCTGGGATTGGAGGGAGACCCAGTACTTC
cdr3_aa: CASSFWDWRETQYF

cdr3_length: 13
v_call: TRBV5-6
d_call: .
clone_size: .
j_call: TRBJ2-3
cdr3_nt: TGTGCCAGCAGCTTGTCTGCCGCGGATACGCAGTATTTT
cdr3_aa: CASSLSAADTQYF

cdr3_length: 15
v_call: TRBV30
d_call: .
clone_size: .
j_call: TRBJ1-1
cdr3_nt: TGTGCCTGGAGTCTATCCGGCGGGTGGTACACTGAAGCTTTCTTT
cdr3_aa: CAWSLSGGWYTEAFF

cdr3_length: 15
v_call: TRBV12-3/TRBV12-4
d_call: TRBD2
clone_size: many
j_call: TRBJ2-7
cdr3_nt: TGTGCCAGCAGTCCCGGGGGGGCAGCCTCCTACGAGCAGTACTTC
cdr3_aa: CASSPGGAASYEQYF

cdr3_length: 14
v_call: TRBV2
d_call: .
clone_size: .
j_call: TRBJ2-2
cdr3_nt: TGTGCCACTAAGTTTGGGGGTAATAACGGGGAGCTGTTTTTT
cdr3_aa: CATKFGGNNGELFF

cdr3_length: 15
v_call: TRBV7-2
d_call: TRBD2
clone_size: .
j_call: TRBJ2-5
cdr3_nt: TGTGCCAGCAGGAGGGAGGGCCGACCTCAAGAGACCCAGTACTTC
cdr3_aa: CASRREGRPQETQYF

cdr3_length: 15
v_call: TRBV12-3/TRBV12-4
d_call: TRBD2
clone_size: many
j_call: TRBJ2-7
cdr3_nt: TGTGCCAGCAGTTTCCGGACTAGCGGATCCTACGAGCAGTACTTC
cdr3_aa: CASSFRTSGSYEQYF

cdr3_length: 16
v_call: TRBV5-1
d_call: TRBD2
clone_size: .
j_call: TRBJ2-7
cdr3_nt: TGCGCCAGCAGCTGGACTAGCGGGAGGGCCTCCTACGAGCAGTACTTC
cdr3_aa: CASSWTSGRASYEQYF

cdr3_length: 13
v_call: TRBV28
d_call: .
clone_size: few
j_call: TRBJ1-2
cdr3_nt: TGTGCCAGCAGTGTCCAGGGATCGGGAGGCTACACCTTC
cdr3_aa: CASSVQGSGGYTF

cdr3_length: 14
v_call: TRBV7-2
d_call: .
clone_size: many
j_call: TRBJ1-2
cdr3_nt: TGTGCCAGCAGCTTATACGAAGGTGTTGATGGCTACACCTTC
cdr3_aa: CASSLYEGVDGYTF

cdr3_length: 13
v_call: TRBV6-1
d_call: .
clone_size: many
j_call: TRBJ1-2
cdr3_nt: TGTGCCAGCAGTCATGACCGGAACTATGGCTACACCTTC
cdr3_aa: CASSHDRNYGYTF

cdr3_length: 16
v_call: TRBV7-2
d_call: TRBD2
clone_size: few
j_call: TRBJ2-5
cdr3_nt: TGTGCCAGCAGCCCTTCTAGCGGGAGGGCAGGGGAGACCCAGTACTTC
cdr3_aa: CASSPSSGRAGETQYF

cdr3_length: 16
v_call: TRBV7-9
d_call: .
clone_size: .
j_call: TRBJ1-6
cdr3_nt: TGTGCCAGCAGCTTAGATGGGAGCAAGTTTGCAGGACCCCTCCACTTT
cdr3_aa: CASSLDGSKFAGPLHF

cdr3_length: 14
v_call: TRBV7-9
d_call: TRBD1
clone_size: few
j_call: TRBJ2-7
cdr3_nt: TGTGCCAGCAGCTCAATACAGGGGGCCTACGAGCAGTACTTC
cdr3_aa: CASSSIQGAYEQYF

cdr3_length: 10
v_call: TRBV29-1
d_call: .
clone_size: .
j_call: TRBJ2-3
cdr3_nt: TGCAGCGGAAGAGAAGATACGCAGTATTTT
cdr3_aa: CSGREDTQYF

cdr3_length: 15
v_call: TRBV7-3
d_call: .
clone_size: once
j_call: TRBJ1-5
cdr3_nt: TGTGCCAGCAGCGTTTCGACAGGCCTCAATCAGCCCCAGCATTTT
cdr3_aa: CASSVSTGLNQPQHF

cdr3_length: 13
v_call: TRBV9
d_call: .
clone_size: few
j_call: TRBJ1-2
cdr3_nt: TGTGCCAGCAGCGTAGCCCCAGAATATGGCTACACCTTC
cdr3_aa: CASSVAPEYGYTF